The sequence of this T cell receptor (beta chain) was determined in a study of T cell changes during pregnancy in multiple sclerosis. Libraries were prepared by immunoSEQ multiplex PCR; TCRdb keeps only in-frame clonotypes and omits some of them. Counted here are roughly 80,000 clones, roughly nine tenths occurring once; the ten biggest clones make up 2.6%. The CDR3 consists of 11 residues. The germline V and J ends were trimmed by 3 bases and 4 bases, with 7 bases remaining between them. Germline V gene lookup returns CDR1 SQVTM and CDR2 ANQGSEA. Sequencing used peripheral blood, obtained before pregnancy. The chain has TRBV29-1 and TRBJ2-7; no definite D call. The origin of this receptor is a female donor with multiple sclerosis, enrolled in a pregnancy study. The CDR3 spells CSVDYGYEQYF. CDR3 coding DNA: TGCAGCGTTGATTACGGGTACGAGCAGTACTTC.